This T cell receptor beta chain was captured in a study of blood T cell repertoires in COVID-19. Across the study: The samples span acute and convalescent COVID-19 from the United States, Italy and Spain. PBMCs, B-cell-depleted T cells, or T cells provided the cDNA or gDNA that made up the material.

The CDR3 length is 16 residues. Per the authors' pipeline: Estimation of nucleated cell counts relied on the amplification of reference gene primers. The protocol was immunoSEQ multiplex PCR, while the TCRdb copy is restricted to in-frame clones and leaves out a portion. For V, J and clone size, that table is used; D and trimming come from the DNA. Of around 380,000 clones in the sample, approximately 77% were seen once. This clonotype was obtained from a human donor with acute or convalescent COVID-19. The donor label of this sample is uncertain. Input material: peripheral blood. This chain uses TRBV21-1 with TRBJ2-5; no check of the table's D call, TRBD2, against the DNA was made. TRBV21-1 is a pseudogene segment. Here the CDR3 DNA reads TGTGCCAGCAGCAAAGGAGTGATGGCGGGGCAAGAGACCCAGTACTTC. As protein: CASSKGVMAGQETQYF.